Below are 20 T cell receptor beta chains sequenced from a single sample in a study of T cell responses to AZD1222 COVID-19 vaccine. Assay: immunoSEQ multiplex PCR; the TCRdb copy retains only in-frame clones and omits some. The sample carries some 110,000 clones, about 91% recorded once. Sequences were derived from peripheral blood, sampled 28 days after the second AZD1222 dose. The receptor source for this set is an adult who received the AZD1222 COVID-19 vaccine.

This clone was observed a few times. This sequence joins TRBV6-5 and TRBJ2-7; TRBD2 agrees at 8 bases. The V segment lost 6 bases and the J segment 5 bases; nucleotides outside the gene matches: 6. The CDR3 extends over 13 amino acids. The germline V gene encodes CDR1 MNHEY and CDR2 SVGAGI. DNA for the CDR3: TGTGCCAGCAGAGGACTAGCTTCCGACGAGCAGTACTTC. Its translation: CASRGLASDEQYF.

Note on this clone: An end of the junction differs from the germline gene, which may be a read error. The V and J genes are TRBV7-9 and TRBJ1-4; D is possibly TRBD1 (6 bases). Germline V gene lookup returns CDR1 SEHNR and CDR2 FQNEAQ (reference sequence). The CDR3 totals 14 residues. The CDR3 bases are TGTGCCAGCAGCCCACACAGGGACGATGACAAACTGTTTTTT. Residues: CASSPHRDDDKLFF.

This rearrangement joins TRBV27 to TRBJ2-7, with unresolved D. The CDR3 extends over 13 amino acids. Germline loops: CDR1 MNHEY, CDR2 SMNVEV (reference sequence). Between the trimmed V and J ends, which lost 6 bases and 5 bases, there was a span of 14 bases. The CDR3 protein is CASSFPDGHEQYF. CDR3 nucleotide sequence: TGTGCCAGCAGCTTTCCGGATGGCCACGAGCAGTACTTC.

The genes are TRBV28 and TRBJ2-1; D may correspond to TRBD1 or TRBD2 (5 bases each). Trimming cost V 7 bases and J 5 bases, with 15 bases left between them. The CDR3 spans 14 residues. Germline loops: CDR1 MDHEN, CDR2 SYDVKM. The CDR3 sequence is CASTTGTSDNEQFF. The DNA for the CDR3 is TGTGCCAGCACCACCGGGACGTCGGACAATGAGCAGTTCTTC.

The J gene is TRBJ2-1, the V gene TRBV27; D gene ambiguous. Per the germline V gene, CDR1 is MNHEY and CDR2 is SMNVEV (reference sequence). There are 12 residues in the CDR3. Trimming shortened V by 7 bases and J by 8 bases, and 12 bases separated the two germline ends. The CDR3 protein is CASKPSSYEQFF. The CDR3 DNA sequence: TGTGCCAGCAAACCTAGTTCTTATGAGCAGTTCTTC.

V usage is TRBV4-2 and J usage is TRBJ2-1, with a possible D match to TRBD2 (6 bases). The CDR3 totals 14 residues. CDR1 is LGHNA and CDR2 is YNFKEQ in the germline V gene. The V gene lost 1 base and the J gene lost 10 bases, with 14 bases spanning the gap. CDR3 in amino acids: CASSQVGERAEQFF. The CDR3 DNA reads TGTGCCAGCAGCCAAGTGGGAGAGCGGGCCGAGCAGTTCTTC.

The J gene is TRBJ2-1, the V gene TRBV24-1, with 14 nucleotides matching TRBD2. Trimming removed 1 base from V and 7 bases from J; junction bases left unmatched: 8. Germline CDR1 and CDR2: KGHDR and SFDVKD. This CDR3 comprises 18 residues. This CDR3 reads CATSDLGSGTSGSNEQFF. CDR3 DNA: TGTGCCACCAGTGATTTAGGGTCGGGGACTAGCGGGAGTAATGAGCAGTTCTTC.

The CDR3 is CAIRPGLAGYEQYF. The CDR3 DNA is TGTGCCATCAGGCCGGGACTAGCGGGCTACGAGCAGTACTTC. The chain couples TRBV10-3 to TRBJ2-7; 12 bases are shared with TRBD2. The junction had 3 bases not matched to a gene; V was cut back by 6 bases and J by 3 bases. The CDR3 is made up of 14 amino acids. Germline V CDR1 and CDR2: ENHRY, SYGVKD.

The chain is built from TRBV14 and TRBJ1-4; possible D gene TRBD1, 6 bases. CDR1 and CDR2 (germline): SGHDN, FVKESK. V lost 4 bases and J lost 5, with 14 bases in between. The CDR3 has 15 residues. Here the CDR3 DNA reads TGTGCCAGCAGCCCCTCAGGGGCCTCGAATGAAAAACTGTTTTTT. This codes for CASSPSGASNEKLFF.

The chain carries TRBV6-5 and TRBJ1-5; D ambiguous. The CDR3 has 15 amino acids. V shed 0 bases and J shed 6 bases, with 12 bases lying between them. CDR1 is MNHEY and CDR2 is SVGAGI in the germline V gene. The CDR3 sequence: CASSYSGAVSQPQHF. The CDR3 DNA reads TGTGCCAGCAGTTACTCCGGAGCGGTTAGTCAGCCCCAGCATTTT.

The chain has TRBV9 and TRBJ1-6, with no clear D. This CDR3 spans 15 amino acids. Trimming took off 4 bases at V and 8 bases at J, with 16 bases between the two ends. CDR1 is SGDLS and CDR2 is YYNGEE in the germline V gene. The CDR3 DNA sequence: TGTGCCAGCAGCCCAAGTGGGGTTTTGGATTCACCCCTCCACTTT. Amino acids: CASSPSGVLDSPLHF.

This clone appeared once. The CDR3 coding sequence is TGTGCCAGCACGGGACAGGGGAATTCACCCCTCCACTTT. Encoded protein: CASTGQGNSPLHF. This rearrangement joins TRBV2 to TRBJ1-6; TRBD1 matches at 10 bases. The CDR3 consists of 13 residues. V dropped 7 bases and J dropped 7; count of bases not matched to a gene: 1. Germline CDR1 is SNHLY and CDR2 is FYNNEI.

The chain recombines TRBV4-1 with TRBJ1-5; 7 nucleotides align to TRBD1. The germline V gene encodes CDR1 MGHRA and CDR2 YSYEKL. The CDR3 covers 17 residues. The trim removed 2 bases at V and 0 bases at J, leaving 7 bases unmatched. The CDR3 coding sequence is TGCGCCAGCAGCCAACCTGGGACAGCCCCTAGCAATCAGCCCCAGCATTTT. Its translation: CASSQPGTAPSNQPQHF.

The chain carries TRBV7-3 and TRBJ2-1, with D possibly being TRBD1 (6 bases). Trimming took off 5 bases at V and 7 bases at J, with 18 bases between the two ends. This CDR3 contains 15 residues. The germline V gene encodes CDR1 SGHTA and CDR2 FQGTGA. The CDR3 reads CASSPSRGNRNEQFF. The DNA for the CDR3 is TGTGCCAGCAGCCCCTCCAGGGGAAACAGGAATGAGCAGTTCTTC.

V and J are TRBV27 and TRBJ2-7; possibly TRBD1 for D (6 bases). Trimming removed 6 bases from V and 3 bases from J, with 18 bases in between. The CDR3 length is 15 residues. CDR1 and CDR2 from the germline V gene are MNHEY and SMNVEV (reference sequence). Here the CDR3 DNA reads TGTGCCAGCAGGAATCTGGGGGCGATTAGCTACGAGCAGTACTTC. Translating gives CASRNLGAISYEQYF.

The rearrangement uses TRBV12-3 or TRBV12-4 and TRBJ2-5, with TRBD2 as a possible D gene (5 bases). The V end lost 5 bases, the J end lost 7 bases, and 8 bases lay between the germline ends. The CDR3 has 11 amino acids. The CDR3 DNA sequence: TGTGCCAGCAGTGATCGGGGGACCCAGTACTTC. Protein product: CASSDRGTQYF.

This chain uses TRBV29-1 with TRBJ1-1; D possibly corresponds to TRBD1 (6 bases). V lost 4 bases and J 8 bases, leaving 11 bases between the germline ends. This CDR3 has 11 amino acids. Per the germline V gene, CDR1 is SQVTM and CDR2 is ANQGSEA. CDR3 amino acids: CSVGQVDEAFF. CDR3 coding DNA: TGCAGCGTTGGACAGGTCGACGAAGCTTTCTTT.

This clone appeared a few times. The chain has TRBV7-8 and TRBJ2-5, with D possibly TRBD2 on 5 matching bases. The CDR3 contains 14 residues. CDR1 and CDR2 (germline): SGHVS, FQNEAQ. Trimming removed 5 bases from V and 1 base from J, with 11 bases in between. CDR3 sequence (DNA): TGTGCCAGCAGCCGTACGAGGGTCCAAGAGACCCAGTACTTC. This translates into CASSRTRVQETQYF.

The chain links TRBV2 to TRBJ2-2; 11 bases are a match to TRBD2. There are 16 residues in the CDR3. Germline V gene lookup returns CDR1 SNHLY and CDR2 FYNNEI. V lost 6 bases to trimming and J lost 4 bases; unmatched junction nucleotides: 7. CDR3 residues: CASRAPGLAATGELFF. The CDR3 bases are TGTGCCAGCAGGGCGCCGGGACTAGCGGCCACCGGGGAGCTGTTTTTT.

This clone has just one count. The genes are TRBV5-5 and TRBJ2-1, with 10 bases fitting TRBD1. Germline lookup yields CDR1 SGHKS and CDR2 YYEKEE (reference sequence). CDR3 length equals 15 residues. Trimming removed 5 bases from V and 4 bases from J; junction bases left unmatched: 6. The CDR3 loop is CASRYGTGVYNEQFF. CDR3 in DNA: TGTGCCAGCAGATACGGGACAGGGGTATACAATGAGCAGTTCTTC.